The 7 T cell receptor beta chains given below trace back to one sample, sequenced in a study of a mutant IDH1 vaccine in newly diagnosed glioma. Sequencing was performed with immunoSEQ multiplex PCR; in TCRdb, only in-frame clones are kept and a portion is missing. The sample has 45,000 to 70,000 clones; more than 90% are singletons. The time point here: baseline, week 1 (first vaccination visit). Treatment given: pre-vaccination baseline after standard-of-care therapy. The specimen was PBMCs, collected from a glioma patient treated with radiotherapy, temozolomide or both. The receptors were gathered from a man in his fifties or sixties with glioma.

The chain couples TRBV5-1 to TRBJ2-3; 8 positions match TRBD2. The germline V gene has CDR1 SGHRS and CDR2 YFSETQ. The CDR3 extends over 15 amino acids. V was clipped by 4 bases and J by 2 bases; unmatched bases: 6. CDR3 sequence: CASSIGTRHTDTQYF. The CDR3 DNA reads as TGCGCCAGCAGCATCGGGACTAGACACACAGATACGCAGTATTTT.

The chain uses TRBV27 and TRBJ1-1; D is undetermined. Looked up from germline, CDR1 is MNHEY and CDR2 is SMNVEV (reference sequence). Trimming removed 7 bases from V and 1 base from J, with 10 bases in between. The CDR3 consists of 13 residues. The CDR3 bases are TGTGCCAGCATAGGGCGTGCGAACACTGAAGCTTTCTTT. Amino acids: CASIGRANTEAFF.

The rearrangement uses TRBV29-1 and TRBJ1-4, with D perhaps matching TRBD1 (5 bases). CDR1 and CDR2 from the germline V gene are SQVTM and ANQGSEA. Trimming pared 1 base from V and 8 bases from J, leaving 11 bases between. CDR3 length: 13 amino acids. As DNA, the CDR3 is TGCAGCGTTGAAGGCGGGGGAGGGGAAAAACTGTTTTTT. The encoded protein is CSVEGGGGEKLFF.

J is TRBJ2-7 and V is TRBV4-1; 12 bases match TRBD2. J gave up 11 bases and V 0 bases, and 17 bases lay outside the gene matches. The CDR3 has 18 residues. CDR1 and CDR2 from the germline V gene are MGHRA and YSYEKL. As DNA, the CDR3 is TGCGCCAGCAGCCAAGAGTATAGACTAGCGGGAGCCCAACGGAAAAAGTACTTC. This gives the protein CASSQEYRLAGAQRKKYF.

The rearrangement joins TRBV5-4 to TRBJ2-6; 7 bases map to TRBD1. From germline, CDR1 is SGHNT and CDR2 YYREEE (reference sequence). V was clipped by 4 bases and J by 4 bases; unmatched bases: 8. This CDR3 spans 16 amino acids. CDR3 DNA sequence: TGTGCCAGCAGCCCCAACAGGGGATCCGGGGCCAACGTCCTGACTTTC. Its translation: CASSPNRGSGANVLTF. Supplemented by reference TRBV5-4 and TRBJ2-6, the full variable domain reads ETGVTQSPTHLIKTRGQQVTLRCSSQSGHNTVSWYQQALGQGPQFIFQYYREEENGRGNFPPRFSGLQFPNYSSELNVNALELDDSALYLCASSPNRGSGANVLTFGAGSRLTVL.

This clone was found a few times. The rearrangement uses TRBV28 and TRBJ1-2, with D possibly being TRBD1 (6 bases). V lost 7 bases and J 0 bases, leaving 12 bases between the germline ends. Per the germline V gene, CDR1 is MDHEN and CDR2 is SYDVKM. This CDR3 contains 14 residues. Written as DNA, the CDR3 is TGTGCCAGCATTCCGGGGGGCGCTAACTATGGCTACACCTTC. Amino acid sequence: CASIPGGANYGYTF.

This chain links TRBV6-1 with TRBJ2-2; 9 positions match TRBD1. Germline V gene lookup returns CDR1 MNHNS and CDR2 SASEGT. The CDR3 extends over 16 amino acids. Unmatched junction bases numbered 6, after V lost 1 base and J lost 6 bases. CDR3 nucleotide sequence: TGTGCCAGCAGTGAAGGAGGGGGACAGGGATCCGGGGAGCTGTTTTTT. Translating gives CASSEGGGQGSGELFF.